This entry is about one T cell receptor (beta chain). The CDR3 extends over 14 amino acids. Germline V gene lookup returns CDR1 SGHRS and CDR2 YFSETQ. The ends were cut back, 1 base at V and 4 bases at J, with 11 bases in the middle. This specimen comes from a study of graft-versus-host responses after intestinal transplantation. Background on the study: Every transplant recipient was induced with anti-thymocyte globulin, then maintained on tacrolimus and steroids for around 3 years.

Investigators treated the graft tissue so that it released intraepithelial and lamina propria lymphocytes. The repertoire was sequenced with immunoSEQ multiplex PCR; TCRdb's copy has only in-frame clones and lacks some. This sample yields 8,100 or so clones, of which 55% to 75% are seen a single time; around 20% belongs to the top ten. Sample: ileum tissue, taken about 240 days after intestinal transplantation. This clonotype was sampled from a human patient who received an intestinal transplant, so some T cells may come from the graft donor. The chain links TRBV5-1 to TRBJ1-2; weak D call: TRBD1 (5 bases). CDR3 sequence reads: CASSLRGEGYGYTF. In DNA form, the CDR3 reads TGCGCCAGCAGCTTGAGAGGGGAGGGCTATGGCTACACCTTC.